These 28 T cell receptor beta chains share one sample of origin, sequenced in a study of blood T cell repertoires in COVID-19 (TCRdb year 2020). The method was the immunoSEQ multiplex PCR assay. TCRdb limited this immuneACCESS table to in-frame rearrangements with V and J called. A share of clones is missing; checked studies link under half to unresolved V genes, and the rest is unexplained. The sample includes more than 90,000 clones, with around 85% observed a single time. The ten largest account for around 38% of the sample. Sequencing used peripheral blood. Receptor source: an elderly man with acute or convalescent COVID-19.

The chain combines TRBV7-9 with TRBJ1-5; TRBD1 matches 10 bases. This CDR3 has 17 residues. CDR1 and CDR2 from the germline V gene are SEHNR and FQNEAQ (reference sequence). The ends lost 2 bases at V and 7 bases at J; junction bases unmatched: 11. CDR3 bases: TGTGCCAGCAGCTTATCGAAGGACAGGGGGAACGGACAGCCCCAGCATTTT. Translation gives CASSLSKDRGNGQPQHF. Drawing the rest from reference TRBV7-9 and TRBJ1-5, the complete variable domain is DTGVSQNPRHKITKRGQNVTFRCDPISEHNRLYWYRQTLGQGPEFLTYFQNEAQLEKSRLLSDRFSAERPKGSFSTLEIQRTEQGDSAMYLCASSLSKDRGNGQPQHFGDGTRLSIL.

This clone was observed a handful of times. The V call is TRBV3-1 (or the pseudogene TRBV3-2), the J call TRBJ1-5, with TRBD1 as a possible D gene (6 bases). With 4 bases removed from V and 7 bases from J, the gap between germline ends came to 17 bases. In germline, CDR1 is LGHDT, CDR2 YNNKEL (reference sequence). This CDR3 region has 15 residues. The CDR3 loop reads CASSPSGGIGQPQHF. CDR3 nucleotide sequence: TGTGCCAGCAGCCCCTCGGGGGGCATAGGGCAGCCCCAGCATTTT.

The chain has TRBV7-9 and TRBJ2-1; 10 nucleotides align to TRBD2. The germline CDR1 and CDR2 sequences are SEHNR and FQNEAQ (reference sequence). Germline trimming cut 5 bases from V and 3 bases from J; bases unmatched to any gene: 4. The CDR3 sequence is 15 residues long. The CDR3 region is CASSTGLANYNEQFF. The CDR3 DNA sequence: TGTGCCAGCAGCACGGGACTAGCGAACTACAATGAGCAGTTCTTC.

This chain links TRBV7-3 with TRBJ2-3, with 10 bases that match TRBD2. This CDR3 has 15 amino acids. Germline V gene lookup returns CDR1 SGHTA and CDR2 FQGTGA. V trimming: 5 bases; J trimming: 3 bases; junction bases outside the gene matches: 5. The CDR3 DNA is TGTGCCAGCAGCCCGGGACTAGCGTTTACAGATACGCAGTATTTT. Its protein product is CASSPGLAFTDTQYF.

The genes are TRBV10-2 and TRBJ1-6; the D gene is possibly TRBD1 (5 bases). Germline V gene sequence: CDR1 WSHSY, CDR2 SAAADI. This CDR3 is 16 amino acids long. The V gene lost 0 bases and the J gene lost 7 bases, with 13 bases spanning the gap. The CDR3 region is CASSESQGLKNSPLHF. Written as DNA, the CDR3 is TGCGCCAGCAGTGAGTCGCAGGGCTTAAAAAATTCACCCCTCCACTTT.

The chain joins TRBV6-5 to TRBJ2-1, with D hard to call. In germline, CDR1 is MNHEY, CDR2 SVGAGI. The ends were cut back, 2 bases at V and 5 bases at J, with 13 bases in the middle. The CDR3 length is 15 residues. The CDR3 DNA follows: TGTGCCAGCAGTTACGGCGGAGTCTCTAACAATGAGCAGTTCTTC. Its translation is CASSYGGVSNNEQFF.

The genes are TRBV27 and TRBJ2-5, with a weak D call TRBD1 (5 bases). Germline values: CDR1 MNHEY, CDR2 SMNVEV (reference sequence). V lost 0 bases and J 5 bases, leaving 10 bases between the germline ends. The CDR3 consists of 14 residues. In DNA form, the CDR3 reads TGTGCCAGCAGTTTATCGCCAGGGTGGGAGACCCAGTACTTC. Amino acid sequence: CASSLSPGWETQYF.

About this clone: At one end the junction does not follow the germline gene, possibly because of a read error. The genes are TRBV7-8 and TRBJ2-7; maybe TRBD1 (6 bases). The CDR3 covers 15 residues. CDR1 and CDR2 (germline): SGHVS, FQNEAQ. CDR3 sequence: CASSLVGQTSDEQYF. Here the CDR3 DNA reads TGTGCCAGCAGCTTAGTAGGACAGACCTCCGACGAGCAGTACTTC.

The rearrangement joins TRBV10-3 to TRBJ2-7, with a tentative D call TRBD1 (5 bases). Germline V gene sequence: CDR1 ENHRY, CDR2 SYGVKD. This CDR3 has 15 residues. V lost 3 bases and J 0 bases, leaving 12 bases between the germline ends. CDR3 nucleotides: TGTGCCATCAGTGAAGGACAATTAAACTCCTACGAGCAGTACTTC. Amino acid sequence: CAISEGQLNSYEQYF.

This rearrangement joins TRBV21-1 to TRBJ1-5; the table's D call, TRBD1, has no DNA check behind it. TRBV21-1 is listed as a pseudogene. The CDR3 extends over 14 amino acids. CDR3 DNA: TGTGCCAGCAAGGGACAGGGTTTATCTCAGCCCCAGCATTTT. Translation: CASKGQGLSQPQHF.

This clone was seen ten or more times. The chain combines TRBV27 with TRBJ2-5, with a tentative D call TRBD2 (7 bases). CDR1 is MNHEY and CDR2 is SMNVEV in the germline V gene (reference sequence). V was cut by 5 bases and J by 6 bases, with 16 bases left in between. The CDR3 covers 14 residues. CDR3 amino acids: CASSLLGGAQTQYF. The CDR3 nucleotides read TGTGCCAGCAGTCTCCTAGGGGGGGCCCAGACCCAGTACTTC.

Here the CDR3 reads CASGIAGERLYEQYF. As DNA, the CDR3 is TGTGCCAGCGGGATAGCGGGAGAGAGGCTCTACGAGCAGTACTTC. The chain recombines TRBV6-5 with TRBJ2-7, with TRBD2 matching over 9 bases. The V and J ends lost 8 bases and 3 bases, in that order; junction bases with no gene match: 11. The CDR3 has 15 residues. Germline CDR1 and CDR2: MNHEY and SVGAGI.

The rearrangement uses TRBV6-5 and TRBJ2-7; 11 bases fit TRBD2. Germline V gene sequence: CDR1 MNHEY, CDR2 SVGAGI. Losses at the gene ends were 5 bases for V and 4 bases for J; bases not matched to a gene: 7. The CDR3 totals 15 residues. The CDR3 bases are TGTGCCAGCAGTCCCGGGACTAGCGGCGTTTACGAGCAGTACTTC. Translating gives CASSPGTSGVYEQYF.

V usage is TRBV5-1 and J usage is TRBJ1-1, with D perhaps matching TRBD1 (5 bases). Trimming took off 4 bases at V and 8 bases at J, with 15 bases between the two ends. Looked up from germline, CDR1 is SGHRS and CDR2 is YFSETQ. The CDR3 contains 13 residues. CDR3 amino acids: CASSPEGRGEAFF. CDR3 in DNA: TGCGCCAGCAGCCCCGAGGGGAGGGGCGAAGCTTTCTTT. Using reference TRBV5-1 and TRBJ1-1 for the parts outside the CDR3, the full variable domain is KAGVTQTPRYLIKTRGQQVTLSCSPISGHRSVSWYQQTPGQGLQFLFEYFSETQRNKGNFPGRFSGRQFSNSRSEMNVSTLELGDSALYLCASSPEGRGEAFFGQGTRLTVV.

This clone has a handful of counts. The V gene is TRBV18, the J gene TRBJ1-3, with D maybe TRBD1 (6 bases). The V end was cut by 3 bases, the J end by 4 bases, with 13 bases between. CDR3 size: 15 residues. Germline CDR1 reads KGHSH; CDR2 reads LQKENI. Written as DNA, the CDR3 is TGTGCCAGCTCACCGTACAGGGTAATCGGAAACACCATATATTTT. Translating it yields CASSPYRVIGNTIYF.

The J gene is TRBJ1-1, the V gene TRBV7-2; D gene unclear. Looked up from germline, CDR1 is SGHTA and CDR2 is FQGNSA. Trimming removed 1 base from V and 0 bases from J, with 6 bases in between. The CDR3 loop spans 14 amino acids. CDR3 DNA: TGTGCCAGCAGCTTAGGGCTGATGAACACTGAAGCTTTCTTT. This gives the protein CASSLGLMNTEAFF.

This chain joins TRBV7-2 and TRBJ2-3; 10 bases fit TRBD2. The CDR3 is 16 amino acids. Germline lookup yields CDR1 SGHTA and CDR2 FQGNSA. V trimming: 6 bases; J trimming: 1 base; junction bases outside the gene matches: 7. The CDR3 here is CASSDSGTSGTDTQYF. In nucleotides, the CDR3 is TGTGCCAGCAGTGATAGCGGGACTAGCGGCACAGATACGCAGTATTTT.

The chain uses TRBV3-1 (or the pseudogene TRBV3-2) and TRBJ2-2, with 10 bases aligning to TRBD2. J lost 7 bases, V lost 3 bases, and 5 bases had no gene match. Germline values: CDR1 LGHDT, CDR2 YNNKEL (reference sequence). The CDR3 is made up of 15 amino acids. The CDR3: CASSQVAGGIGELFF. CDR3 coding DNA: TGTGCCAGCAGCCAGGTAGCGGGAGGCATCGGGGAGCTGTTTTTT.

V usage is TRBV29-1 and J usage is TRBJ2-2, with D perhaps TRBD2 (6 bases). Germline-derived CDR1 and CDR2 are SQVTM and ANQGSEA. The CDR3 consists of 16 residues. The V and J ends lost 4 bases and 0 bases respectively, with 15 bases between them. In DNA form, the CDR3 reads TGCAGCGTTGCCCATAGCGGACCCGCGAACACCGGGGAGCTGTTTTTT. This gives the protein CSVAHSGPANTGELFF.

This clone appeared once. CDR3 residues: CASSYNSATNEKLFF. The CDR3 DNA is TGCGCCAGCAGCTACAACAGTGCAACTAATGAAAAACTGTTTTTT. V and J are TRBV5-1 and TRBJ1-4; the D is unclear. The CDR3 has 15 residues. Germline lookup yields CDR1 SGHRS and CDR2 YFSETQ. V was trimmed by 3 bases and J by 0 bases, leaving 9 bases between them.

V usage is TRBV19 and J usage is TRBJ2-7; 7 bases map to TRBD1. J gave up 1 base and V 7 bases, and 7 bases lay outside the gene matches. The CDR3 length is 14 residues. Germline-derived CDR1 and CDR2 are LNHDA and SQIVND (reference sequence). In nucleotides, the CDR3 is TGTGCCAGTACCCCGACAGGGCTATCCTACGAGCAGTACTTC. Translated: CASTPTGLSYEQYF.

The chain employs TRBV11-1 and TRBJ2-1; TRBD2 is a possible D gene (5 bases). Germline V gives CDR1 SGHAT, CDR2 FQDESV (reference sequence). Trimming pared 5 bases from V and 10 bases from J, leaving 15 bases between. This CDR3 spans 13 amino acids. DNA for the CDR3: TGTGCCAGCAGCCTTCTGAGGGTTCGGGAGCAGTTCTTC. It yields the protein CASSLLRVREQFF.

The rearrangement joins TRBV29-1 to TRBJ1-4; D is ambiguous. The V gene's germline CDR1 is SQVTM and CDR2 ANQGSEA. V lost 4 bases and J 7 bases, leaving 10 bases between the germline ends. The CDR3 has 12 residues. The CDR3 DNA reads TGCAGCGTTGGAGTCGTAACTGAAAAACTGTTTTTT. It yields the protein CSVGVVTEKLFF.

CDR3 protein: CASSVTFQGAFTF. The CDR3 region has the DNA TGTGCCAGCAGCGTCACCTTCCAGGGTGCATTCACCTTC. This rearrangement joins TRBV9 to TRBJ1-2; a weak D match, TRBD1 (5 bases). V was pared by 2 bases and J by 13 bases, with 18 bases between. This CDR3 is built from 13 residues. CDR1 is SGDLS and CDR2 is YYNGEE in the germline V gene.

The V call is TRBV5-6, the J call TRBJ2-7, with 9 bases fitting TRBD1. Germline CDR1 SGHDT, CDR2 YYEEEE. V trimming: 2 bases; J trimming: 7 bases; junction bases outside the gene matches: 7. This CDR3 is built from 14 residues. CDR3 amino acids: CASSLIHRGQEQYF. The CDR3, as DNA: TGTGCCAGCAGCTTAATCCACAGGGGGCAAGAGCAGTACTTC.

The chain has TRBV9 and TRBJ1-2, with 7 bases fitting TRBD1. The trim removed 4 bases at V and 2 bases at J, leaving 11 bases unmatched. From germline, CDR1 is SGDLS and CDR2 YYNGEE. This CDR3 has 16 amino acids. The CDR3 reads CASSPTDRDRNYGYTF. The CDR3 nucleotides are TGTGCCAGCAGCCCAACCGACAGGGATAGGAACTATGGCTACACCTTC. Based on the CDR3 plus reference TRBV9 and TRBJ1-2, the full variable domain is DSGVTQTPKHLITATGQRVTLRCSPRSGDLSVYWYQQSLDQGLQFLIQYYNGEERAKGNILERFSAQQFPDLHSELNLSSLELGDSALYFCASSPTDRDRNYGYTFGSGTRLTVV.

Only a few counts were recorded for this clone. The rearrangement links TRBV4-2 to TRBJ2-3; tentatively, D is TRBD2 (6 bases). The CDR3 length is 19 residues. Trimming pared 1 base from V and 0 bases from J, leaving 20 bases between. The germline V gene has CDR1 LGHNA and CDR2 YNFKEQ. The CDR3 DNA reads TGTGCCAGCAGCCAAGGGGGGAGCGGGTTAACTCCTAGCACAGATACGCAGTATTTT. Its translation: CASSQGGSGLTPSTDTQYF.

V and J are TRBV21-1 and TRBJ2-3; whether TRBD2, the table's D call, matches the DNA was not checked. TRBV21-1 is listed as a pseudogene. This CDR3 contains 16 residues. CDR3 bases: TGTGCCAGCAGCTCCCTTAGCGGAACCAGCACAGATACGCAGTATTTT. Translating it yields CASSSLSGTSTDTQYF.